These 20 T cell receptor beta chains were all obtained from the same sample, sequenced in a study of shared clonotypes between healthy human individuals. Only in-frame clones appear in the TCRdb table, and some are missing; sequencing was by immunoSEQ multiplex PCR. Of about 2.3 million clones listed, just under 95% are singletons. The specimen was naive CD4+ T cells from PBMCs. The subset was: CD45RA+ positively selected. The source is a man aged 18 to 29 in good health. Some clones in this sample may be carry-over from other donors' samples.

In DNA form, the CDR3 reads TGTGCCAGCAGCTTGGCTTATGGGACTAGCGGTTACGAGCAGTACTTC. It translates to CASSLAYGTSGYEQYF. The V and J genes are TRBV5-4 and TRBJ2-7, with 11 nucleotides matching TRBD2. Germline-derived CDR1 and CDR2 are SGHNT and YYREEE (reference sequence). The CDR3 is 16 residues long. V was clipped by 0 bases and J by 4 bases; unmatched bases: 6.

The chain's CDR3 is CASSTRPGQGFQPQHF. The CDR3 bases are TGTGCCAGCAGTACCCGTCCGGGACAGGGGTTTCAGCCCCAGCATTTT. V and J are TRBV28 and TRBJ1-5; 10 bases agree with TRBD1. The CDR3 has 16 residues. V gave up 5 bases and J gave up 6 bases; unmatched junction bases: 10. Germline V CDR1 and CDR2: MDHEN, SYDVKM.

CDR3 sequence: CASTNRILDRGSGYTF. The CDR3 DNA follows: TGTGCCAGCACCAACCGAATCCTAGACAGGGGAAGCGGCTACACCTTC. This chain connects TRBV28 to TRBJ1-2, with 8 bases fitting TRBD1. Germline values: CDR1 MDHEN, CDR2 SYDVKM. The CDR3 has 16 residues. J was trimmed by 8 bases and V by 7 bases; bases with no gene match: 18.

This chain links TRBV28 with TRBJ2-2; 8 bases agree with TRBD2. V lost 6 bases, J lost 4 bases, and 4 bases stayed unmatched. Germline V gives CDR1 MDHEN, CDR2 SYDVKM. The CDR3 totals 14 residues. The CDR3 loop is CASRRSGATGELFF. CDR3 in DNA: TGTGCCAGCAGGCGTAGCGGGGCCACCGGGGAGCTGTTTTTT.

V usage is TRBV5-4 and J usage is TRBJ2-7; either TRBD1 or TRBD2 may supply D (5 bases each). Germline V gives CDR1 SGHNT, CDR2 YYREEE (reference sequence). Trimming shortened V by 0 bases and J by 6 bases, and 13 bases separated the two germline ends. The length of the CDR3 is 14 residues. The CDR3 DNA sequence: TGTGCCAGCAGCTTGGTGGGACCACTATCCGAGCAGTACTTC. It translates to CASSLVGPLSEQYF.

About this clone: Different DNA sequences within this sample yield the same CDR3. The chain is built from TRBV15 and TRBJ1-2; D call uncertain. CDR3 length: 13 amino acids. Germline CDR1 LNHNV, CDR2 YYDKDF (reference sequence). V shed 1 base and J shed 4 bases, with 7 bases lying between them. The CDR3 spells CATSRGRSYGYTF. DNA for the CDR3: TGTGCCACCAGCAGAGGACGGAGCTATGGCTACACCTTC.

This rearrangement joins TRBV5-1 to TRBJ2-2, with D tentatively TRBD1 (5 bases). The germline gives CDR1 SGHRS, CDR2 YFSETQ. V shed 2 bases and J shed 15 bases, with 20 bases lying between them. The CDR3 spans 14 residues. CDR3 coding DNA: TGCGCCAGCAGCTTCCAAGATCCAGGACATCCCTTGTTTTTT. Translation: CASSFQDPGHPLFF.

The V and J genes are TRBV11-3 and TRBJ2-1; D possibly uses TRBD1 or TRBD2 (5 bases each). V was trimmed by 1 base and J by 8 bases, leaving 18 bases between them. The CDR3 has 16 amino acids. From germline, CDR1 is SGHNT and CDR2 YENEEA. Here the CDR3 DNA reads TGTGCCAGCAGCTTAGGTGCCGGACGGGACGGCTATGAGCAGTTCTTC. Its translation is CASSLGAGRDGYEQFF.

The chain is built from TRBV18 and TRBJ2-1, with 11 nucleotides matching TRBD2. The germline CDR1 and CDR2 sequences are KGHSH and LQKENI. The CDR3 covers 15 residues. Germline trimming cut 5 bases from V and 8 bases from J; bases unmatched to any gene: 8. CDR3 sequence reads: CASSTGTSGGDEQFF. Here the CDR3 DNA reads TGTGCCAGCTCAACTGGGACTAGCGGAGGCGATGAGCAGTTCTTC.

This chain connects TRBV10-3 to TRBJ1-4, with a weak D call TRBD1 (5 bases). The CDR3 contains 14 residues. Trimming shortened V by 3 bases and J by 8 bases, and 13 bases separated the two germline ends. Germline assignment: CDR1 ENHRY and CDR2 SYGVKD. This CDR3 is CAISDSRVGEKLFF. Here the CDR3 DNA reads TGTGCCATCAGTGATAGCAGGGTGGGAGAAAAACTGTTTTTT.

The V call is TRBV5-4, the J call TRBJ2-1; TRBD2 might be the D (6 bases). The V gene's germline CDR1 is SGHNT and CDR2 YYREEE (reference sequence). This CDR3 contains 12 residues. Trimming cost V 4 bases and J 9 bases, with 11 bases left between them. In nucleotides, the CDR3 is TGTGCCAGCAGCCCCACCGGGGGTGAGCAGTTCTTC. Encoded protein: CASSPTGGEQFF.

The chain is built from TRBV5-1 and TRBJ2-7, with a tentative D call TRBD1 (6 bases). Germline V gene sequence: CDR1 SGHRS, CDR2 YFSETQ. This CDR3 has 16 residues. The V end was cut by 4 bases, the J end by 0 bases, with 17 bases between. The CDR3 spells CASSRTGQRSSYEQYF. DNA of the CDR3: TGCGCCAGCAGCCGCACCGGACAGCGGAGCTCCTACGAGCAGTACTTC.

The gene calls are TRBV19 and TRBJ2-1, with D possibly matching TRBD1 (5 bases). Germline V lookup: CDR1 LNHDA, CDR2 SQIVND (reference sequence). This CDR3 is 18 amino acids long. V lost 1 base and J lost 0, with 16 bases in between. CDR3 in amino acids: CASSIGSKGLGSYNEQFF. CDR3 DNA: TGTGCCAGTAGTATAGGATCGAAGGGGCTGGGCTCCTACAATGAGCAGTTCTTC.

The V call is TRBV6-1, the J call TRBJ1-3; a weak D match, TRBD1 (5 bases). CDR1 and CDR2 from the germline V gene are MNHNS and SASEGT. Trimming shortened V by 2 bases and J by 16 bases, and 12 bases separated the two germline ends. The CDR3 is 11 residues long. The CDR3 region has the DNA TGTGCCAGCAGTGAAACCAGGGTCCCTTATTTT. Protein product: CASSETRVPYF.

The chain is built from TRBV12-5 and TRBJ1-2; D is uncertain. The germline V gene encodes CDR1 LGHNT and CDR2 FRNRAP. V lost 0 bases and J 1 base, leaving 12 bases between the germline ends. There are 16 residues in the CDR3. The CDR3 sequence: CASGLVISSLNYGYTF. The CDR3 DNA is TGTGCTAGTGGTTTGGTAATATCTTCTCTTAACTATGGCTACACCTTC.

CDR3 protein: CASSQEVGVANTGELFF. CDR3 nucleotide sequence: TGCGCCAGCAGCCAAGAGGTGGGGGTGGCGAACACCGGGGAGCTGTTTTTT. The chain employs TRBV4-1 and TRBJ2-2; D possibly uses TRBD1 or TRBD2 (5 bases each). The CDR3 spans 17 residues. V lost 0 bases, J lost 0 bases, and 11 bases lay in between. Germline CDR1 and CDR2: MGHRA and YSYEKL.

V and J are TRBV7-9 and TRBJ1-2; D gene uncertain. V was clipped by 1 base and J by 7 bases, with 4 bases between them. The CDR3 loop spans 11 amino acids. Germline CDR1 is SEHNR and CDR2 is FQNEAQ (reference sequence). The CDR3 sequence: CASSLGFGYTF. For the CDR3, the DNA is TGTGCCAGCAGCTTAGGTTTTGGCTACACCTTC.

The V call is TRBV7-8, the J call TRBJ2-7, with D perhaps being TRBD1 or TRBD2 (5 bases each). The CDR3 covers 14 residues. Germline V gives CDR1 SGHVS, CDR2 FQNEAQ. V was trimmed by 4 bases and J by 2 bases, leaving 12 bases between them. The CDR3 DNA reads TGTGCCAGCAGCTCTAGAGAGGGGACCTACGAGCAGTACTTC. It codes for CASSSREGTYEQYF. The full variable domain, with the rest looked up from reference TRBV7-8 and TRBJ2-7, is GAGVSQSPRYKVAKRGQDVALRCDPISGHVSLFWYQQALGQGPEFLTYFQNEAQLDKSGLPSDRFFAERPEGSVSTLKIQRTQQEDSAVYLCASSSREGTYEQYFGPGTRLTVT.

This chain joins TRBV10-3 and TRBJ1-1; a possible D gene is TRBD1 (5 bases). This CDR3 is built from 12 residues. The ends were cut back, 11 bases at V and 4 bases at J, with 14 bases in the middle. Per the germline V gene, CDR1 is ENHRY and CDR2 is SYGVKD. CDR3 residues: CAARGFGTEAFF. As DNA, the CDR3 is TGTGCCGCTAGGGGTTTCGGCACTGAAGCTTTCTTT.

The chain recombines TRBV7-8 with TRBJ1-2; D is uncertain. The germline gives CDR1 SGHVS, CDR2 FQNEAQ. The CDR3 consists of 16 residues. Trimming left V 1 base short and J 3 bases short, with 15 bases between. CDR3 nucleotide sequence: TGTGCCAGCAGCTTAGGTCCAGTCGGAATACACTATGGCTACACCTTC. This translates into CASSLGPVGIHYGYTF.